This TCR beta chain was documented in a study of beta chain features in type 1 diabetes. Trimming removed 5 bases at V and 0 bases at J, with 11 bases between. This CDR3 contains 15 residues. Germline-derived CDR1 and CDR2 are LNHDA and SQIVND (reference sequence). All of the isolated RNA was reverse transcribed, so expressed TCRB transcripts were sequenced. Using immunoSEQ multiplex PCR, the repertoire was profiled, and TCRdb retains in-frame clones only, with some absent. The sample has roughly 300,000 clones; 11% to 15% are singletons. J is TRBJ1-5 and V is TRBV19; D not resolved. This sequence was found in a young man in good health. Sequencing used central memory CD4+ T cells from blood. DNA for the CDR3: TGTGCCAGTAGTGCAGAGTGGGCTAGCAATCAGCCCCAGCATTTT. It codes for CASSAEWASNQPQHF.